This TCR beta chain emerged from a study of blood T cell repertoires in COVID-19. Sequencing used immunoSEQ multiplex PCR; TCRdb keeps in-frame clones, though not all of them. In the table there are about 140,000 clones, roughly 88% of which are singletons. The junction had 4 bases not matched to a gene; V was cut back by 0 bases and J by 4 bases. The CDR3 length is 16 residues. Per germline, CDR1 SGHRS and CDR2 YFSETQ. Sequencing input: peripheral blood. This chain joins TRBV5-1 and TRBJ2-3; 11 bases fit TRBD1. The TCR comes from a woman aged 45-65 years with acute or convalescent COVID-19. The CDR3, as DNA: TGCGCCAGCAGCTTGGCTGGACAGGGGGCCCCAGATACGCAGTATTTT. Residues: CASSLAGQGAPDTQYF.